This T cell receptor beta chain was found in a study of human T cells and chemical hapten exposure. CDR1 and CDR2 (germline): SGHAT, FQNNGV. The CDR3 runs to 19 residues. Unmatched junction bases numbered 13, after V lost 4 bases and J lost 0 bases. TCRdb independently ran MiXCR on the RACE reads; one entry per CDR3 protein. There are around 110,000 distinct CDR3 sequences in the sample; over 10% occur only once, and about 1.4% lies in the top ten. Time point indicated: patch test 1, 2 weeks after DPC sensitization. As to treatment: therapeutic diphenylcyclopropenone sensitization with weekly scalp DPC. This clonotype was recorded many times.

The chain links TRBV11-2 to TRBJ2-2, with TRBD2 matching 8 bases. This sequence was found in a woman aged 45-65 years with alopecia areata. Some clones in this sample may be carry-over from other donors' samples. The sequences come from whole blood, collected in connection with sensitization to the hapten diphenylcyclopropenone (DPC). The CDR3 DNA reads TGTGCCAGCAGCTCCGAGCGGGAGTCTCTCTATGCGAACACCGGGGAGCTGTTTTTT. Its protein product is CASSSERESLYANTGELFF.